Shown below are 25 T cell receptor beta chains from a single sample sequenced in a study of CD8 T cells in ankylosing spondylitis. The study, taken as a whole, reports: One TCR beta motif, made up of under ten highly homologous variants, appeared characteristic of ankylosing spondylitis blood.

For these receptors, no antigen is known. TCRdb called the 5' RACE reads again in MiXCR, with one record for every CDR3 protein. The sample has over 700,000 distinct CDR3 sequences, about 20% seen once. Sequenced material: blood, either unsorted or a sorted T cell fraction (not recorded which). The receptors were gathered from a male donor with ankylosing spondylitis.

This clonotype was counted a few times. The V and J genes are TRBV12-3 or TRBV12-4 and TRBJ2-1, with 7 positions matching TRBD2. CDR3 length: 12 amino acids. V trimming: 7 bases; J trimming: 8 bases; junction bases outside the gene matches: 5. The CDR3 reads CASTPGGYEQFF. The CDR3 DNA reads as TGTGCCAGCACCCCCGGGGGGTATGAGCAGTTCTTC.

Ten or more counts support this clonotype. V is TRBV11-2 and J is TRBJ2-2, with a possible D match to TRBD2 (5 bases). V was cut by 5 bases and J by 5 bases, with 15 bases left in between. Germline CDR1 reads SGHAT; CDR2 reads FQNNGV. The CDR3 sequence is 15 residues long. The CDR3 sequence is CASSPARGLTGELFF. For the CDR3, the DNA is TGTGCCAGCAGCCCGGCCCGCGGGCTGACCGGGGAGCTGTTTTTT.

Comments on this clonotype: The CDR3 ends on some other residue instead of the conserved phenylalanine or tryptophan, so this is likely a read error. The chain employs TRBV12-3 or TRBV12-4 and TRBJ1-1, with D maybe TRBD1 (5 bases). This CDR3 contains 13 residues. The CDR3, as DNA: TGTGCCAGCAGCTTAGGAGACAGCACTGAAGCTTTCTCT. It yields the protein CASSLGDSTEAFS.

The V and J genes are TRBV11-2 and TRBJ2-2, with 12 positions matching TRBD2. The V gene end was trimmed by 5 bases and the J gene end by 6 bases; junction bases not matched to a gene: 4. Germline-derived CDR1 and CDR2 are SGHAT and FQNNGV. This CDR3 is 15 amino acids long. The CDR3 spells CASSGLAGSAGELFF. For the CDR3, the DNA is TGTGCCAGCAGCGGACTAGCGGGGAGCGCCGGGGAGCTGTTTTTT.

This clonotype was seen a handful of times. The chain couples TRBV20-1 to TRBJ2-7; 7 nucleotides line up with TRBD1. V lost 6 bases and J lost 1; bases outside the gene matches: 12. Germline V gene lookup returns CDR1 DFQATT and CDR2 SNEGSKA (reference sequence). The CDR3 extends over 15 amino acids. The CDR3 DNA sequence: TGCAGTGCCCTAAATACAGGGACAGCATCCTACGAGCAGTACTTC. Translated: CSALNTGTASYEQYF.

The chain is built from TRBV24-1 and TRBJ2-1; 10 nucleotides align to TRBD2. J gave up 10 bases and V 6 bases, and 11 bases lay outside the gene matches. CDR3 length equals 15 residues. CDR1 and CDR2 (germline): KGHDR, SFDVKD. The CDR3 reads CATSLKREGSPEQFF. The CDR3 coding sequence is TGTGCCACCAGTCTTAAGCGGGAGGGCTCCCCGGAGCAGTTCTTC.

The sample holds a few counts of this clonotype. V gene TRBV30 combines with J gene TRBJ2-7; TRBD2 aligns across 11 bases. Germline V gene data show CDR1 as GTSNPN and CDR2 as SVGIG (reference sequence). This CDR3 has 14 residues. V trimming: 4 bases; J trimming: 5 bases; junction bases outside the gene matches: 7. CDR3 region: CAWMPGLAADEQYF. The CDR3 coding sequence is TGTGCCTGGATGCCGGGACTAGCGGCAGACGAGCAGTACTTC.

This clonotype was counted only a few times. This chain uses TRBV20-1 with TRBJ2-7; 11 bases are a match to TRBD2. The CDR3 spans 13 residues. V was clipped by 6 bases and J by 5 bases; unmatched bases: 6. The germline CDR1 and CDR2 sequences are DFQATT and SNEGSKA (reference sequence). The CDR3 spells CSAGTSGAHEQYF. The CDR3 nucleotides read TGCAGTGCCGGGACTAGCGGAGCCCACGAGCAGTACTTC.

The chain carries TRBV5-6 and TRBJ1-1, with a weak D call TRBD1 (5 bases). The CDR3 has 16 residues. Trimming pared 2 bases from V and 0 bases from J, leaving 14 bases between. The germline V gene encodes CDR1 SGHDT and CDR2 YYEEEE. CDR3 region: CASSFRDALVNTEAFF. CDR3 coding DNA: TGTGCCAGCAGCTTCCGGGACGCGCTCGTGAACACTGAAGCTTTCTTT.

The J gene is TRBJ2-1, the V gene TRBV3-1; D is unclear. Germline V gene data show CDR1 as LGHDT and CDR2 as YNNKEL (reference sequence). The CDR3 has 13 residues. V was cut by 4 bases and J by 10 bases, with 14 bases left in between. The CDR3 coding sequence is TGTGCCAGCAGCCTACAACCCGATTGGGAGCAGTTCTTC. It is translated as CASSLQPDWEQFF.

V is TRBV24-1 and J is TRBJ2-1; unclear D gene. The CDR3 is 12 amino acids. Germline V lookup: CDR1 KGHDR, CDR2 SFDVKD. V was clipped by 11 bases and J by 3 bases, with 10 bases between them. The CDR3 sequence: CAIQTVYNEQFF. In nucleotides, the CDR3 is TGTGCCATCCAAACAGTCTACAATGAGCAGTTCTTC.

In this sample, this clonotype turned up a few times. The chain couples TRBV7-8 to TRBJ1-2; no definite D call. The length of the CDR3 is 14 residues. In germline, CDR1 is SGHVS, CDR2 FQNEAQ. V lost 6 bases to trimming and J lost 6 bases, with 17 bases between them. As DNA, the CDR3 is TGTGCCAGCAGTAACTTGTCGGGAAGAAATGGCTACACCTTC. Translating gives CASSNLSGRNGYTF.

This clonotype was detected only once. V and J are TRBV27 and TRBJ2-7, with D possibly being TRBD2 (7 bases). CDR1 MNHEY and CDR2 SMNVEV come from the germline V gene (reference sequence). CDR3 length: 15 residues. Trimming left V 1 base short and J 1 base short, with 11 bases between. CDR3 region: CASSLYAGASYEQYF. Written as DNA, the CDR3 is TGTGCCAGCAGTTTATACGCGGGGGCGTCCTACGAGCAGTACTTC.

This rearrangement joins TRBV3-1 to TRBJ2-1; D unclear. V was clipped by 5 bases and J by 9 bases, with 14 bases between them. The CDR3 is 13 residues long. The germline V gene has CDR1 LGHDT and CDR2 YNNKEL (reference sequence). CDR3 sequence: CASSSRSNGEQFF. Here the CDR3 DNA reads TGTGCCAGCAGCTCACGCTCCAACGGTGAGCAGTTCTTC.

In this sample, this clonotype turned up a few times. The chain combines TRBV12-3 or TRBV12-4 with TRBJ2-6; D possibly corresponds to TRBD1 (5 bases). V was trimmed by 4 bases and J by 3 bases, leaving 19 bases between them. This CDR3 has 18 residues. Here the CDR3 DNA reads TGTGCCAGCAGTTCCAGGGTTGGTCGGAAGGGTGGGGCCAACGTCCTGACTTTC. Protein product: CASSSRVGRKGGANVLTF.

In this sample, this clonotype turned up a few times. J is TRBJ2-3 and V is TRBV7-3; no firm D call. This CDR3 has 15 amino acids. Trimming took 5 bases from V and 1 from J, leaving 13 bases between them. Germline V gives CDR1 SGHTA, CDR2 FQGTGA. The CDR3: CASSRRKGGTDTQYF. The CDR3 DNA sequence: TGTGCCAGCAGCAGAAGAAAGGGCGGCACAGATACGCAGTATTTT.

There are a few counts of this clonotype. V gene TRBV5-5 combines with J gene TRBJ2-1, with 7 nucleotides matching TRBD2. The germline gives CDR1 SGHKS, CDR2 YYEKEE (reference sequence). The CDR3 is 16 residues long. V shed 5 bases and J 2 bases; nucleotides not matched to a gene: 10. The DNA for the CDR3 is TGTGCCAGCAGTCCTAGAGCGGGGCCCCCCTACAATGAGCAGTTCTTC. Encoded protein: CASSPRAGPPYNEQFF.

The chain carries TRBV28 and TRBJ2-2; a weak D match, TRBD1 (5 bases). Trimming removed 3 bases at V and 6 bases at J, with 11 bases between. The CDR3 totals 14 residues. Germline V CDR1 and CDR2: MDHEN, SYDVKM. CDR3 region: CASSLGLSPGELFF. The CDR3 nucleotides are TGTGCCAGCAGTTTGGGGCTATCCCCCGGGGAGCTGTTTTTT.

Only a few counts were recorded for this clonotype. The chain couples TRBV12-3 or TRBV12-4 to TRBJ2-7, with D perhaps TRBD1 or TRBD2 (5 bases each). Trimming removed 8 bases from V and 0 bases from J, with 17 bases in between. The CDR3 totals 15 residues. CDR3 in DNA: TGTGCCAGCTCCTCCCGGGACGTTCGCTCCTACGAGCAGTACTTC. Its translation is CASSSRDVRSYEQYF.

This clonotype was recorded a few times. This chain uses TRBV18 with TRBJ2-3; D possibly corresponds to TRBD2 (6 bases). Germline CDR1 and CDR2: KGHSH and LQKENI. With 4 bases removed from V and 0 bases from J, the gap between germline ends came to 11 bases. The CDR3 length is 15 residues. In nucleotides, the CDR3 is TGTGCCAGCTCACGTGTCGGACTAAGCACAGATACGCAGTATTTT. Translation: CASSRVGLSTDTQYF. The complete variable domain, with remaining parts taken from reference TRBV18 and TRBJ2-3, reads NAGVMQNPRHLVRRRGQEARLRCSPMKGHSHVYWYRQLPEEGLKFMVYLQKENIIDESGMPKERFSAEFPKEGPSILRIQQVVRGDSAAYFCASSRVGLSTDTQYFGPGTRLTVL.

The J gene is TRBJ1-5, the V gene TRBV6-1; D remains ambiguous. CDR1 and CDR2 (germline): MNHNS, SASEGT. The CDR3 extends over 15 amino acids. V gave up 6 bases and J gave up 0 bases, with 12 bases separating them. As DNA, the CDR3 is TGTGCCAGCAGCCAAGACCATTATAGCAATCAGCCCCAGCATTTT. This translates into CASSQDHYSNQPQHF.

In its sample, this clonotype was seen a few times. The chain employs TRBV12-3 or TRBV12-4 and TRBJ2-1; a possible D gene is TRBD2 (5 bases). The CDR3 is 14 amino acids. The V and J ends lost 3 bases and 7 bases respectively, with 13 bases between them. The CDR3 DNA is TGTGCCAGCAGTTTTTGGCTAGCTGGGAATGAGCAGTTCTTC. Translation gives CASSFWLAGNEQFF.

The chain combines TRBV30 with TRBJ1-1; D not certain. V lost 2 bases to trimming and J lost 1 base, with 5 bases between them. The CDR3 has 12 amino acids. Germline CDR1 GTSNPN, CDR2 SVGIG (reference sequence). CDR3 nucleotides: TGTGCCTGGAGTCCCGAGAACACTGAAGCTTTCTTT. Protein sequence: CAWSPENTEAFF.

This clonotype was picked up many times. This rearrangement joins TRBV10-3 to TRBJ2-7, with no clear D. Germline V gives CDR1 ENHRY, CDR2 SYGVKD. The V end lost 6 bases, the J end lost 0 bases, and 9 bases lay between the germline ends. This CDR3 is 13 amino acids long. The DNA of the CDR3 is TGTGCCATCAGCGGGTTTAGCTCCTACGAGCAGTACTTC. Translation: CAISGFSSYEQYF.

A few counts support this clonotype. The chain combines TRBV6-1 with TRBJ2-1; D is uncertain. CDR3 length: 16 residues. V shed 4 bases and J shed 0 bases, with 13 bases lying between them. Germline V CDR1 and CDR2: MNHNS, SASEGT. CDR3 coding DNA: TGTGCCAGCAGTGGAGAAGATAATAGCTCCTACAATGAGCAGTTCTTC. Translation gives CASSGEDNSSYNEQFF.